This T cell receptor beta chain appears in the sequencing data of a study of blood T cell repertoires in COVID-19. Study-level information: Italy, Spain and the United States were the sources of the convalescent and acute COVID-19 samples. T cells, B-cell-depleted T cells, or PBMCs provided the cDNA or gDNA that served as material.

This table comes from immunoSEQ multiplex PCR, and its TCRdb copy is limited to in-frame clones, with some not included. The data hold under 80,000 clones, with over 60% observed a single time. The clonotype comes from a man aged 55 to 70 with COVID-19, enrolled during active disease. Sequences were obtained from peripheral blood.

The CDR3 DNA reads TGTGCCAGCAGCCACACTAGCGGGAGGAATGAGCAGTTCTTC. This encodes CASSHTSGRNEQFF. V is TRBV5-6 and J is TRBJ2-1; 12 bases map to TRBD2. Germline CDR1 is SGHDT and CDR2 is YYEEEE. This CDR3 contains 14 residues. V dropped 4 bases and J dropped 7; count of bases not matched to a gene: 3.